This entry lists 15 T cell receptor beta chains sequenced from one sample in a study of T cell responses to AZD1222 COVID-19 vaccine. The method was immunoSEQ multiplex PCR; TCRdb's version includes in-frame clones alone and lacks a portion of them. Among fewer than 50,000 clones, about nine tenths were seen once, and the ten largest hold approximately 37%. The input for sequencing was peripheral blood, taken 28 days after the second AZD1222 dose. These receptors originate from an adult who received the AZD1222 COVID-19 vaccine.

The rearrangement uses TRBV21-1 and TRBJ2-1; TRBD1, as called in the table, went unchecked against the DNA. TRBV21-1 is classified as a pseudogene. This CDR3 region has 16 residues. The CDR3 nucleotides are TGTGCCAGCAGCAAAGAGGAACCCAGGGAAGGTCTTGAGCAGTTCTTC. Translating it yields CASSKEEPREGLEQFF.

The chain uses TRBV19 and TRBJ2-2, with D perhaps given as TRBD1 or TRBD2 (5 bases each). Germline V lookup: CDR1 LNHDA, CDR2 SQIVND (reference sequence). Trimming shortened V by 6 bases and J by 6 bases, and 17 bases separated the two germline ends. The CDR3 length is 15 residues. CDR3 residues: CASRTRDPVAGELFF. DNA for the CDR3: TGTGCCAGTAGGACCCGGGACCCGGTGGCCGGGGAGCTGTTTTTT.

The V gene is TRBV3-1 (or the pseudogene TRBV3-2), the J gene TRBJ1-5, with D perhaps matching TRBD1 (6 bases). Germline CDR1 and CDR2: LGHDT and YNNKEL (reference sequence). V lost 0 bases and J lost 4, with 10 bases in between. The CDR3 is 15 residues long. The CDR3: CASSQDGTGNQPQHF. CDR3 bases: TGTGCCAGCAGCCAAGATGGCACAGGGAATCAGCCCCAGCATTTT.

This clone has more than one count but fewer than ten. Written as DNA, the CDR3 is TGCGCCAGCAGCCGCATATCGGACAGCTACGAGCAGTACTTC. Translated, it gives CASSRISDSYEQYF. The chain links TRBV4-1 to TRBJ2-7; D is perhaps TRBD1 (6 bases). The CDR3 length is 14 residues. V lost 4 bases to trimming and J lost 3 bases, with 13 bases between them. In germline, CDR1 is MGHRA, CDR2 YSYEKL.

The V and J genes are TRBV5-4 and TRBJ1-2; no firm D call. The CDR3 extends over 14 amino acids. The V gene lost 0 bases and the J gene lost 2 bases, with 8 bases spanning the gap. CDR1 and CDR2 from the germline V gene are SGHNT and YYREEE (reference sequence). The DNA for the CDR3 is TGTGCCAGCAGCTTGGCCGGCAGGAACTATGGCTACACCTTC. The encoded protein is CASSLAGRNYGYTF.

The rearrangement joins TRBV7-9 to TRBJ1-2, with D perhaps matching TRBD1 (5 bases). V dropped 4 bases and J dropped 0 bases, with 18 bases sitting between them. The CDR3 covers 17 residues. From germline, CDR1 is SEHNR and CDR2 FQNEAQ (reference sequence). The CDR3 sequence: CASSSRIYRTPNYGYTF. In DNA, the CDR3 is TGTGCCAGCAGCTCCCGAATATACAGGACACCTAACTATGGCTACACCTTC.

The chain joins TRBV12-5 to TRBJ2-5, with D unresolved. Trimming removed 6 bases from V and 1 base from J, with 15 bases in between. Germline CDR1 is LGHNT and CDR2 is FRNRAP. This CDR3 is built from 15 residues. The chain's CDR3 is CASGFIGIFQETQYF. In nucleotides, the CDR3 is TGTGCTAGTGGGTTCATAGGGATCTTCCAAGAGACCCAGTACTTC.

The chain is built from TRBV24-1 and TRBJ2-5, with unresolved D. The germline CDR1 and CDR2 sequences are KGHDR and SFDVKD. V gave up 3 bases and J gave up 2 bases, with 12 bases separating them. This CDR3 is built from 15 residues. CDR3 region: CATSDPGPGQETQYF. The CDR3 DNA is TGTGCCACCAGTGATCCGGGCCCGGGTCAAGAGACCCAGTACTTC.

V is TRBV7-2 and J is TRBJ1-6, with 8 bases fitting TRBD1. Germline V gives CDR1 SGHTA, CDR2 FQGNSA. The CDR3 is 13 residues long. V lost 5 bases, J lost 9 bases, and 3 bases stayed unmatched. This CDR3 reads CASSAGGGSPLHF. The CDR3 DNA is TGTGCCAGCAGCGCAGGGGGCGGTTCACCCCTCCACTTT. The whole variable domain, remainder taken from reference TRBV7-2 and TRBJ1-6, is GAGVSQSPSNKVTEKGKDVELRCDPISGHTALYWYRQSLGQGLEFLIYFQGNSAPDKSGLPSDRFSAERTGGSVSTLTIQRTQQEDSAVYLCASSAGGGSPLHFGNGTRLTVT.

The chain couples TRBV5-4 to TRBJ2-5; 14 positions match TRBD2. Germline loops: CDR1 SGHNT, CDR2 YYREEE (reference sequence). V shed 2 bases and J 2 bases; nucleotides not matched to a gene: 14. CDR3 size: 20 residues. CDR3 DNA: TGTGCCAGCAGCTTAGATCTCCCCCGACTAGCGGGGGGGAGGCAAGAGACCCAGTACTTC. This translates into CASSLDLPRLAGGRQETQYF.

The J gene is TRBJ1-2, the V gene TRBV5-6; no clear D gene. Trimming removed 0 bases from V and 1 base from J, with 7 bases in between. Germline V gives CDR1 SGHDT, CDR2 YYEEEE. This CDR3 spans 14 amino acids. The CDR3 DNA sequence: TGTGCCAGCAGCTTGGAGGGTATTAACTATGGCTACACCTTC. It codes for CASSLEGINYGYTF.

The chain combines TRBV24-1 with TRBJ2-1; TRBD2 matches 8 bases. This CDR3 has 15 amino acids. Germline V gene sequence: CDR1 KGHDR, CDR2 SFDVKD. J was trimmed by 10 bases and V by 3 bases; bases with no gene match: 10. CDR3 DNA: TGTGCCACCAGTGATGGGGGACTAGGGGGGGTCGAGCAGTTCTTC. It translates to CATSDGGLGGVEQFF.

This chain connects TRBV18 to TRBJ1-1; 8 bases map to TRBD1. With 4 bases clipped from V and 4 bases from J, the junction kept 2 bases outside the gene matches. The germline gives CDR1 KGHSH, CDR2 LQKENI. The CDR3 spans 13 residues. CDR3 sequence: CASSLDRATEAFF. In DNA form, the CDR3 reads TGTGCCAGCTCACTGGACAGGGCCACTGAAGCTTTCTTT.

The rearrangement links TRBV7-8 to TRBJ2-2; TRBD2 is a possible D gene (7 bases). Germline V CDR1 and CDR2: SGHVS, FQNEAQ. The CDR3 sequence is 20 residues long. Trimming removed 5 bases from V and 1 base from J, with 26 bases in between. This CDR3 reads CASSPRTLAGAVGNTGELFF. CDR3 DNA: TGTGCCAGCAGCCCACGGACTCTCGCGGGGGCTGTGGGGAACACCGGGGAGCTGTTTTTT.

The chain carries TRBV2 and TRBJ1-4; 8 nucleotides agree with TRBD1. Looked up from germline, CDR1 is SNHLY and CDR2 is FYNNEI. With 6 bases clipped from V and 8 bases from J, the junction kept 8 bases outside the gene matches. The CDR3 contains 14 residues. The CDR3 coding sequence is TGTGCCAGCAGGCAGGGGGCGCTTAAAGAAAAACTGTTTTTT. This gives the protein CASRQGALKEKLFF. Full variable domain (remainder filled in from reference TRBV2 and TRBJ1-4): EPEVTQTPSHQVTQMGQEVILRCVPISNHLYFYWYRQILGQKVEFLVSFYNNEISEKSEIFDDQFSVERPDGSNFTLKIRSTKLEDSAMYFCASRQGALKEKLFFGSGTQLSVL.